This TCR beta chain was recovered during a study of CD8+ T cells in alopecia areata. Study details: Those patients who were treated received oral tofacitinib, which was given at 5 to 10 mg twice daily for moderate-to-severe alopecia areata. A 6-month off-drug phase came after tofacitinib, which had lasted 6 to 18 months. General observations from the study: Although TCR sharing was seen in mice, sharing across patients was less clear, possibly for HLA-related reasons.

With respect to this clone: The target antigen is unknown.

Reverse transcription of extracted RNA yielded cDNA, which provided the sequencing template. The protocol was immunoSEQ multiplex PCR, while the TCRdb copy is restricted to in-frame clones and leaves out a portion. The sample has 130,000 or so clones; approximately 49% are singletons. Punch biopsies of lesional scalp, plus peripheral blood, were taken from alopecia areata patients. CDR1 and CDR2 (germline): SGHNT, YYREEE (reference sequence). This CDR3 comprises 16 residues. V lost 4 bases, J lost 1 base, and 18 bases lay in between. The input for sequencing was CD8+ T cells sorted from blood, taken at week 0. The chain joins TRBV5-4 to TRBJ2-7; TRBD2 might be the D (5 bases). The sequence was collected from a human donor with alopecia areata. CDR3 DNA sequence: TGTGCCAGCAGCCTTCTTGACGGGGTCAAGTCCTACGAGCAGTACTTC. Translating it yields CASSLLDGVKSYEQYF.